Sequencing of this TCR beta chain was carried out in a study of control samples from healthy donors and cancer patients. The V and J ends lost 11 bases and 3 bases respectively, with 5 bases between them. This CDR3 contains 9 residues. Germline CDR1 reads WNHNN; CDR2 reads SYGVQD (reference sequence). This clone has only a few counts. Measured with immunoSEQ multiplex PCR; TCRdb has only the in-frame clones, and not every one. The table lists about 99,000 clones, around 89% of them singletons. The receptor was isolated from a man aged 60-69 years with lung cancer. This chain uses TRBV10-1 with TRBJ2-7, with D uncertain. The sequencing sample was made of PBMCs. In nucleotides, the CDR3 is TGCGCCGTCATCTACGAGCAGTACGTC. Amino acids: CAVIYEQYV.